These 21 T cell receptor beta chains were all obtained from the same sample, sequenced in a study of blood T cell repertoires in COVID-19. Assay used: immunoSEQ multiplex PCR; TCRdb lists only in-frame clones, some missing. The sample has 200,000 or so clones, 80% to 85% seen once; the top ten hold roughly 6.9%. The sequenced material came from PBMCs or T cells enriched from blood (not recorded which). The origin of the receptors is a man aged 35-49 years who had recovered from COVID-19.

This clone is judged medium-sized. DNA of the CDR3: TGTGCCAGCAGCCCCTTGATGGGGGCGCCTGAAAAACTGTTTTTT. It specifies CASSPLMGAPEKLFF. V gene TRBV6-5 combines with J gene TRBJ1-4; weak D call: TRBD1 (6 bases). V was cut by 6 bases and J by 7 bases, with 18 bases left in between. The CDR3 runs 15 residues. Germline CDR1 reads MNHEY; CDR2 reads SVGAGI.

V and J are TRBV9 and TRBJ2-3, with 8 bases that match TRBD2. The germline V gene encodes CDR1 SGDLS and CDR2 YYNGEE. The CDR3 has 16 residues. J lost 6 bases, V lost 4 bases, and 13 bases had no gene match. This CDR3 reads CASSLGRGALQDTQYF. The CDR3 nucleotides are TGTGCCAGCAGCTTGGGGCGGGGGGCCCTCCAGGATACGCAGTATTTT.

The CDR3 is CASSYRSRGYTF. The CDR3 DNA reads TGTGCCAGCAGTTACAGGAGTCGCGGCTACACCTTC. V and J are TRBV6-2 or TRBV6-3 and TRBJ1-2, with unresolved D. Germline loops: CDR1 MNHEY, CDR2 SVGEGT. The CDR3 extends over 12 amino acids. Between the trimmed V and J ends, which lost 2 bases and 8 bases, there was a span of 9 bases.

The V gene is TRBV9, the J gene TRBJ1-1; maybe TRBD1 (6 bases). Germline V CDR1 and CDR2: SGDLS, YYNGEE. Trimming left V 3 bases short and J 0 bases short, with 9 bases between. The CDR3 runs 14 residues. CDR3 nucleotide sequence: TGTGCCAGCAGCGCAGGGGTTGTGAACACTGAAGCTTTCTTT. This codes for CASSAGVVNTEAFF.

The chain joins TRBV4-1 to TRBJ1-1; D remains ambiguous. This CDR3 region has 15 residues. Trimming left V 4 bases short and J 1 base short, with 13 bases between. The germline gives CDR1 MGHRA, CDR2 YSYEKL. CDR3 sequence (DNA): TGCGCCAGCAGCCCGGGGAGCCGGGAGAACACTGAAGCTTTCTTT. It encodes CASSPGSRENTEAFF.

This chain uses TRBV6-5 with TRBJ1-2; 8 nucleotides match TRBD1. The germline gives CDR1 MNHEY, CDR2 SVGAGI. This CDR3 is built from 14 residues. V shed 6 bases, J shed 4 bases, and the junction held 7 bases outside the gene matches. The CDR3 nucleotides read TGTGCCAGCAGCCCCAGGGGGCCTGGCTATGGCTACACCTTC. It codes for CASSPRGPGYGYTF.

The V call is TRBV6-5, the J call TRBJ1-2; 11 nucleotides align to TRBD1. The J segment lost 2 bases and the V segment lost 5 bases, leaving 4 bases of the junction unmatched. The length of the CDR3 is 15 residues. Germline lookup yields CDR1 MNHEY and CDR2 SVGAGI. The CDR3 loop is CASSPRTGGNYGYTF. CDR3 DNA sequence: TGTGCCAGCAGTCCACGGACAGGGGGCAACTATGGCTACACCTTC.

This sequence joins TRBV5-1 and TRBJ2-1, with D unclear. Deletions cut 2 bases from V and 3 bases from J, with 6 bases between. CDR1 is SGHRS and CDR2 is YFSETQ in the germline V gene. The CDR3 is 13 residues long. This CDR3 is CASSFELYNEQFF. The CDR3 DNA reads TGCGCCAGCAGCTTCGAGCTCTACAATGAGCAGTTCTTC. Using reference TRBV5-1 and TRBJ2-1 for the parts outside the CDR3, the full variable domain is KAGVTQTPRYLIKTRGQQVTLSCSPISGHRSVSWYQQTPGQGLQFLFEYFSETQRNKGNFPGRFSGRQFSNSRSEMNVSTLELGDSALYLCASSFELYNEQFFGPGTRLTVL.

This rearrangement joins TRBV7-9 to TRBJ1-5; TRBD1 is a possible D gene (6 bases). V was cut by 3 bases and J by 6 bases, with 15 bases left in between. CDR3 length equals 15 residues. The germline V gene encodes CDR1 SEHNR and CDR2 FQNEAQ (reference sequence). For the CDR3, the DNA is TGTGCCAGCAGCTTCGGGGGGGCCGGGGGTCAGCCCCAGCATTTT. It yields the protein CASSFGGAGGQPQHF.

This clone occurred once. The V call is TRBV3-1 (or the pseudogene TRBV3-2), the J call TRBJ1-2; D is perhaps TRBD1 (5 bases). The CDR3 runs to 16 residues. Trimming left V 2 bases short and J 5 bases short, with 18 bases between. Germline-derived CDR1 and CDR2 are LGHDT and YNNKEL (reference sequence). This chain's CDR3 is CASSQQVEGSPYGYTF. CDR3 sequence (DNA): TGTGCCAGCAGCCAACAGGTGGAGGGGTCTCCTTATGGCTACACCTTC.

V usage is TRBV19 and J usage is TRBJ1-2; tentative D call: TRBD1 (6 bases). This CDR3 has 12 amino acids. Per the germline V gene, CDR1 is LNHDA and CDR2 is SQIVND (reference sequence). The V end was cut by 5 bases, the J end by 5 bases, with 9 bases between. Here the CDR3 DNA reads TGTGCCAGTAGTTTGGACAGATATGGCTACACCTTC. Translated: CASSLDRYGYTF.

In its sample, this clone was seen a few times. The chain couples TRBV6-1 to TRBJ1-2, with a weak D call TRBD1 (6 bases). Trimming pared 1 base from V and 4 bases from J, leaving 10 bases between. The germline V gene encodes CDR1 MNHNS and CDR2 SASEGT. CDR3 size: 14 residues. Here the CDR3 reads CASSEEDRSYGYTF. CDR3 DNA sequence: TGTGCCAGCAGTGAAGAAGACAGGAGCTATGGCTACACCTTC.

The J gene is TRBJ2-3, the V gene TRBV5-1, with TRBD1 matching 7 bases. The CDR3 consists of 14 residues. In germline, CDR1 is SGHRS, CDR2 YFSETQ. The J segment lost 2 bases and the V segment lost 7 bases, leaving 7 bases of the junction unmatched. In DNA, the CDR3 is TGCGCCAGCCGTCCGGGACAGATCACAGATACGCAGTATTTT. It translates to CASRPGQITDTQYF.

V is TRBV5-1 and J is TRBJ2-7; D may be TRBD2 (6 bases). This CDR3 has 13 amino acids. Looked up from germline, CDR1 is SGHRS and CDR2 is YFSETQ. V lost 2 bases and J lost 7, with 13 bases in between. The CDR3 sequence: CASSFTGGGEQYF. As DNA, the CDR3 is TGCGCCAGCAGCTTTACAGGCGGAGGGGAGCAGTACTTC.

The chain carries TRBV4-3 and TRBJ2-1; TRBD2 aligns across 8 bases. Germline V gives CDR1 LGHNA, CDR2 YSLEER. The V gene end was trimmed by 2 bases and the J gene end by 6 bases; junction bases not matched to a gene: 9. The CDR3 spans 16 residues. CDR3 sequence reads: CASSQSNGGAPNEQFF. In DNA, the CDR3 is TGCGCCAGCAGCCAAAGTAACGGGGGGGCCCCCAATGAGCAGTTCTTC.

The chain couples TRBV2 to TRBJ1-5, with D tentatively TRBD1 (5 bases). Trimming stripped 6 bases from V and 7 bases from J, with 13 bases between. This CDR3 spans 13 amino acids. CDR1 and CDR2 (germline): SNHLY, FYNNEI. In nucleotides, the CDR3 is TGTGCCAGCAGCCCCGACAGAAGCCAGCCCCAGCATTTT. It specifies CASSPDRSQPQHF.

This sequence joins TRBV7-8 and TRBJ2-3; the D is unclear. The V end was cut by 3 bases, the J end by 0 bases, with 4 bases between. CDR3 length equals 13 residues. Germline V gene sequence: CDR1 SGHVS, CDR2 FQNEAQ. CDR3 DNA: TGTGCCAGCAGCTTGGCCAGCACAGATACGCAGTATTTT. Protein: CASSLASTDTQYF.

The chain carries TRBV5-5 and TRBJ2-2; 10 bases are a match to TRBD1. CDR1 and CDR2 (germline): SGHKS, YYEKEE (reference sequence). Trimming cost V 4 bases and J 5 bases; bases outside gene matches: 5. This CDR3 spans 15 amino acids. CDR3 sequence: CASSRDRGWTGELFF. CDR3 nucleotide sequence: TGTGCCAGCAGCCGGGACAGGGGTTGGACCGGGGAGCTGTTTTTT.

V is TRBV27 and J is TRBJ2-4; 8 nucleotides match TRBD1. CDR1 MNHEY and CDR2 SMNVEV come from the germline V gene (reference sequence). The CDR3 consists of 15 residues. V was clipped by 5 bases and J by 6 bases; unmatched bases: 9. CDR3 sequence reads: CASSPQTGVINIQYF. CDR3 nucleotide sequence: TGTGCCAGCAGTCCCCAGACAGGGGTGATAAACATTCAGTACTTC.

The CDR3 sequence: CASSLRQGRDSPLHF. As DNA, the CDR3 is TGTGCCAGCAGTCTCCGACAGGGTCGAGATTCACCCCTCCACTTT. This chain uses TRBV2 with TRBJ1-6, with 7 bases matching TRBD1. The CDR3 covers 15 residues. Germline V gene data show CDR1 as SNHLY and CDR2 as FYNNEI. J was trimmed by 8 bases and V by 5 bases; bases with no gene match: 9.

This clone appeared a few times. The V and J genes are TRBV5-4 and TRBJ2-1, with 10 positions matching TRBD2. Germline-derived CDR1 and CDR2 are SGHNT and YYREEE (reference sequence). Losses at the gene ends were 3 bases for V and 6 bases for J; bases not matched to a gene: 9. The CDR3 is made up of 16 amino acids. CDR3 loop: CASSSPILAGVNEQFF. The CDR3 nucleotides read TGTGCCAGCAGCTCACCCATCCTAGCGGGGGTCAATGAGCAGTTCTTC.